This TCR beta chain was identified in a study of a mutant IDH1 vaccine in newly diagnosed glioma. Across the whole study: At weeks 1, 3, 5, 7, 11, 15, 19 and 23, patients received a vaccination, eight in all. Beginning 4-6 weeks after radiotherapy alone, or with temozolomide cycles, vaccination took place.

Germline V gives CDR1 ENHRY, CDR2 SYGVKD. V dropped 6 bases and J dropped 2; count of bases not matched to a gene: 5. The CDR3 contains 15 residues. Profiling relied on immunoSEQ multiplex PCR, and the TCRdb table lists in-frame clones only, not all of them. The sample lists 29,000 or so clones; approximately 80% were seen once. Study-level findings and limits: Pseudoprogression looked unconnected to shifts in top peripheral T cell clonotypes.

Regarding time point: week 23, last vaccination. Every single dose of the vaccine, 300 ug of mutant IDH1 20-mer peptide, came with topical imiquimod. Concerning this clone itself: No antigen is known for it.

The source material was PBMCs, sampled from a glioma patient whose treatment included an IDH1 peptide vaccine. The origin of this receptor is a woman between 18 and 30 years old with glioma. J is TRBJ2-1 and V is TRBV10-3; TRBD2 matches at 9 bases. The CDR3 here is CAISLAGEAYNEQFF. CDR3 coding DNA: TGTGCCATCAGCTTAGCGGGAGAGGCCTACAATGAGCAGTTCTTC.